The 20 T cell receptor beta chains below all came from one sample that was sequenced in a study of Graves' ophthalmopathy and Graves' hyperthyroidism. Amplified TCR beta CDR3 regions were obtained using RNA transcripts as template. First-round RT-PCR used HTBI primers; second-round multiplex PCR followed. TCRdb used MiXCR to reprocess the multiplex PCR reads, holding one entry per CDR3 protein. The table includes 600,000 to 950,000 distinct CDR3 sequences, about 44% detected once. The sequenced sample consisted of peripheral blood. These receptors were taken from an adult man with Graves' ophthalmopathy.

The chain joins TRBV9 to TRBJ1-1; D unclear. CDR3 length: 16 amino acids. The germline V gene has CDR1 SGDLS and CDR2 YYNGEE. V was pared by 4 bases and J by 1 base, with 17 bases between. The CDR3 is CASSQDPRVTNTEAFF. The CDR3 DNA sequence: TGTGCCAGCAGCCAAGACCCAAGGGTCACGAACACTGAAGCTTTCTTT.

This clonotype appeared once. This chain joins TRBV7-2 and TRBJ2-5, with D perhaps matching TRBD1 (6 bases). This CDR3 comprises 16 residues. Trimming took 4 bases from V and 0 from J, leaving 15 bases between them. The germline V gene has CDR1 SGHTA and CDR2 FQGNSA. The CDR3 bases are TGTGCCAGCAGCTGGGAAGGACAGACTTACCAAGAGACCCAGTACTTC. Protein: CASSWEGQTYQETQYF.

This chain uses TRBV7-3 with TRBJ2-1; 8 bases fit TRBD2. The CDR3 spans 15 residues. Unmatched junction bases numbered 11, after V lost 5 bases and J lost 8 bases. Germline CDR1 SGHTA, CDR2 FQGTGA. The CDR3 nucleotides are TGTGCCAGCAGCCCACGGGAGGGCCCTTTTCATGAGCAGTTCTTC. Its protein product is CASSPREGPFHEQFF.

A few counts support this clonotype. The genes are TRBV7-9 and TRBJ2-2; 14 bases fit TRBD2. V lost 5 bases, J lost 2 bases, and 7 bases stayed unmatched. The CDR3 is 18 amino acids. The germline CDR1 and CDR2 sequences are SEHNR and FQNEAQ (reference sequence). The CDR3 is CASSARTSGRLNTGELFF. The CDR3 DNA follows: TGTGCCAGCAGCGCCCGGACTAGCGGGAGGCTAAACACCGGGGAGCTGTTTTTT.

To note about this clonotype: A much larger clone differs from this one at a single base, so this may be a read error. CDR3 residues: CASSSGQGPIRPHNSPPHF. The CDR3 DNA follows: TGTGCCAGCAGCTCCGGACAGGGCCCGATTCGTCCACATAATTCACCCCCCCACTTT. The rearrangement uses TRBV11-2 and TRBJ1-6, with 8 positions matching TRBD1. The CDR3 is made up of 19 amino acids. Germline V gene data show CDR1 as SGHAT and CDR2 as FQNNGV.

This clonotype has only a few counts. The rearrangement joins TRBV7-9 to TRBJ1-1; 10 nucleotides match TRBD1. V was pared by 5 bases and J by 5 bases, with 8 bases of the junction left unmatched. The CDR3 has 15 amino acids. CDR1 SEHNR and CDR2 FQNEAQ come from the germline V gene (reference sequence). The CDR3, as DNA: TGTGCCAGCAGCCGGACTGACAGGGGGCGGACTGAAGCTTTCTTT. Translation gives CASSRTDRGRTEAFF. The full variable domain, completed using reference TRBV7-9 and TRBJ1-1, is DTGVSQNPRHKITKRGQNVTFRCDPISEHNRLYWYRQTLGQGPEFLTYFQNEAQLEKSRLLSDRFSAERPKGSFSTLEIQRTEQGDSAMYLCASSRTDRGRTEAFFGQGTRLTVV.

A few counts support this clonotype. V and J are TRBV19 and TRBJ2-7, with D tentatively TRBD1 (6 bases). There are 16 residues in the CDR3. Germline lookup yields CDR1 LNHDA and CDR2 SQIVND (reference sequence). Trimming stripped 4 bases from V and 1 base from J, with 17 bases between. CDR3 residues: CASSNRVTGNSYEQYF. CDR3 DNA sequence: TGTGCCAGTAGTAATCGGGTTACAGGGAATTCCTACGAGCAGTACTTC.

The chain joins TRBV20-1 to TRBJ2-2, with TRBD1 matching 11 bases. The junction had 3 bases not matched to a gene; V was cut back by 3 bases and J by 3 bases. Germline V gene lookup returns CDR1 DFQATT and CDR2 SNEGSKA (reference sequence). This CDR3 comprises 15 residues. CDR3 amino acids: CSASRTGGDTGELFF. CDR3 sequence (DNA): TGCAGTGCTAGCCGGACAGGGGGCGACACCGGGGAGCTGTTTTTT.

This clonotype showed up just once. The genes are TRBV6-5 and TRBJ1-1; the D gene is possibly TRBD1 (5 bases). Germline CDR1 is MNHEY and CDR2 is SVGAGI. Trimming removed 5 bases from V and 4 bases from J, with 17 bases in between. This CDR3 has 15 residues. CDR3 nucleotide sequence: TGTGCCAGCAGTCCGAGGGGAGCTGGAAGCACTGAAGCTTTCTTT. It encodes CASSPRGAGSTEAFF.

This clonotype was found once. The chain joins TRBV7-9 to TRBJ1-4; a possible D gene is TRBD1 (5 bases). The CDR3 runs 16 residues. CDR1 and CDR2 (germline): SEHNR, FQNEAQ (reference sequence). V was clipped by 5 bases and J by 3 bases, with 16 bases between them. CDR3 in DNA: TGTGCCAGCAGCCGACAGCCACTTGAAGCTAATGAAAAACTGTTTTTT. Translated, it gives CASSRQPLEANEKLFF. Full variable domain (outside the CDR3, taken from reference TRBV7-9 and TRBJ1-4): DTGVSQNPRHKITKRGQNVTFRCDPISEHNRLYWYRQTLGQGPEFLTYFQNEAQLEKSRLLSDRFSAERPKGSFSTLEIQRTEQGDSAMYLCASSRQPLEANEKLFFGSGTQLSVL.

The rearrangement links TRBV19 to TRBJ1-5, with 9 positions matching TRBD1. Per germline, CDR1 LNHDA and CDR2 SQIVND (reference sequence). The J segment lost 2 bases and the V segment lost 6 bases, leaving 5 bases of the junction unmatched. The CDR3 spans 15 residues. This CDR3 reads CASSWTGVGNQPQHF. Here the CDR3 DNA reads TGTGCCAGTAGCTGGACAGGGGTCGGCAATCAGCCCCAGCATTTT.

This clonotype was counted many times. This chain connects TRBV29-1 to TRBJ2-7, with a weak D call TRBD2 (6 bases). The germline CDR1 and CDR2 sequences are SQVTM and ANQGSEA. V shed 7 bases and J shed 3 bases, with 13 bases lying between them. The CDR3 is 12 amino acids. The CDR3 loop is CSAGGADYEQYF. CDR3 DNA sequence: TGCAGCGCAGGAGGGGCTGACTACGAGCAGTACTTC.

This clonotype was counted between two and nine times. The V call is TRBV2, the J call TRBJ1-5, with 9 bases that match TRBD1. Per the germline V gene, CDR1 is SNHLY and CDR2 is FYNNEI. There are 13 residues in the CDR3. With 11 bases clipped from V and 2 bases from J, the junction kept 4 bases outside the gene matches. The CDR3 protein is CAWGQGGNQPQHF. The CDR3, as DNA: TGTGCCTGGGGACAGGGAGGCAATCAGCCCCAGCATTTT.

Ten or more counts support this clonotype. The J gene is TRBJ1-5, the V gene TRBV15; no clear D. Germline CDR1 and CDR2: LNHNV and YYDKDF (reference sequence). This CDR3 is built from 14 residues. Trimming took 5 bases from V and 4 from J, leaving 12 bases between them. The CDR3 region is CATSGTTGNQPQHF. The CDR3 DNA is TGTGCCACCAGCGGAACGACGGGAAATCAGCCCCAGCATTTT.

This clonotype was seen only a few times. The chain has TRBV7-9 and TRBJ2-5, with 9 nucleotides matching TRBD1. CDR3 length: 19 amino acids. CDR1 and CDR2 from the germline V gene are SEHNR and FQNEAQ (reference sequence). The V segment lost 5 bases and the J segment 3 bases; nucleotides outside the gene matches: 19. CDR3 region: CASSPKQTGGIGLEETQYF. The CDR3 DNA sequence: TGTGCCAGCAGCCCGAAACAGACAGGGGGGATAGGGTTAGAAGAGACCCAGTACTTC. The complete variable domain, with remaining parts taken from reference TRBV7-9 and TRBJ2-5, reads DTGVSQNPRHKITKRGQNVTFRCDPISEHNRLYWYRQTLGQGPEFLTYFQNEAQLEKSRLLSDRFSAERPKGSFSTLEIQRTEQGDSAMYLCASSPKQTGGIGLEETQYFGPGTRLLVL.

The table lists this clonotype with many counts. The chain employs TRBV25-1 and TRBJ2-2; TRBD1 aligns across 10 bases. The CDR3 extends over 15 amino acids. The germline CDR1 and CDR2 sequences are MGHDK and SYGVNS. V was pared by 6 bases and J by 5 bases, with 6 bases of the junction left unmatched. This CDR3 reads CASRPTGGVTGELFF. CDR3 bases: TGTGCCAGCAGACCGACAGGGGGCGTTACCGGGGAGCTGTTTTTT.

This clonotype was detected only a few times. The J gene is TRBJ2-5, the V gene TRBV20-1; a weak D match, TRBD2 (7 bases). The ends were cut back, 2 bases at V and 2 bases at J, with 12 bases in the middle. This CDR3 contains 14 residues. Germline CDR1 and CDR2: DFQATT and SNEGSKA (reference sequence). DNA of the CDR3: TGCAGTGCTAGAAGAGGGGGGGCACAAGAGACCCAGTACTTC. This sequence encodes CSARRGGAQETQYF.

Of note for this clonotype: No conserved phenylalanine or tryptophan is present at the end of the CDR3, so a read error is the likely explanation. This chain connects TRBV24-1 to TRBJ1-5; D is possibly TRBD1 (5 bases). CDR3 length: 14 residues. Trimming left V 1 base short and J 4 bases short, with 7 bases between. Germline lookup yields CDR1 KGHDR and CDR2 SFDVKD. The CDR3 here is CATSDLDSNQPQHL. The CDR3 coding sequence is TGTGCCACCAGTGATTTAGACAGTAATCAGCCCCAGCATCTT.

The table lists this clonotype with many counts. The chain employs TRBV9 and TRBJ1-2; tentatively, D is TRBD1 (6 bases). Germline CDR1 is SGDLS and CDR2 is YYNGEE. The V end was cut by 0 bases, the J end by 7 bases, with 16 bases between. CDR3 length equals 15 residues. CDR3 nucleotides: TGTGCCAGCAGCGTAGGAGTTGGGGGCGCGGGTGGCTACACCTTC. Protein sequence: CASSVGVGGAGGYTF.

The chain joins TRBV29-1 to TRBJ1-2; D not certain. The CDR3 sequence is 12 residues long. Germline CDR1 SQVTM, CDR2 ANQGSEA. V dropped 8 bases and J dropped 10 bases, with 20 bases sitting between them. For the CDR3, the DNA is TGCAGCCAAGGTGGAAGGGTTCGAGACTACACCTTC. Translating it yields CSQGGRVRDYTF.